Detailed here is one T cell receptor beta chain. Researchers took blood at baseline, on cycle 4 day 1, and on cycle 7 day 1. This specimen belongs to a study of OX40 agonist ivuxolimab in advanced cancers. Turning to the study itself: Patients received ivuxolimab, an intravenous treatment, every 2 weeks at 0.01 to 10 mg/kg.

Germline CDR1 reads MNHEY; CDR2 reads SMNVEV (reference sequence). This CDR3 contains 15 residues. V dropped 5 bases and J dropped 0 bases, with 8 bases sitting between them. Sequencing was performed with immunoSEQ multiplex PCR; in TCRdb, only in-frame clones are kept and a portion is missing. The table lists 60,000 to 70,000 clones, 75% to 90% of them singletons. The chain employs TRBV27 and TRBJ2-6; D unclear. The receptor's source is an adult with an advanced solid tumor such as melanoma, head and neck, liver or kidney cancer. The sequencing used CD4+ or CD8+ T cells sorted from blood, collected in a trial of the OX40 agonist ivuxolimab. The DNA for the CDR3 is TGTGCCAGCAGTCCCGACAACTCTGGGGCCAACGTCCTGACTTTC. It yields the protein CASSPDNSGANVLTF.